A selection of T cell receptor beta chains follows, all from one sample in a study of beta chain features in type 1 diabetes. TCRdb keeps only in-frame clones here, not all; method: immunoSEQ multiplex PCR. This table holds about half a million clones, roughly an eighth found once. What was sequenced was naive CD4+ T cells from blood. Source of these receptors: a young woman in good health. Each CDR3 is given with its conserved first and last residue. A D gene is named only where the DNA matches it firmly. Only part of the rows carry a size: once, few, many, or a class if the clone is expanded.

TGTGCCAGCAGTTACTCGGCCAGGGGTACGAACACTGAAGCTTTCTTT	CASSYSARGTNTEAFF	TRBV6-5	TRBJ1-1	-	-
TGTGCCAGCAGCGTAGTTGGGTACACCGATACGCAGTATTTT	CASSVVGYTDTQYF	TRBV9	TRBJ2-3	few	-
TGTGCCAGCAGCCAAGATGGCACCTCCTACAATGAGCAGTTCTTC	CASSQDGTSYNEQFF	TRBV4-2	TRBJ2-1	few	-
TGTGCCAGTAGTAATTGGCAGGCGAGTGGAAAACTGTTTTTT	CASSNWQASGKLFF	TRBV19	TRBJ1-4	few	-
TGTGCCAGCAGCCTTTTGGAGGACGGTAATGAAAAACTGTTTTTT	CASSLLEDGNEKLFF	TRBV4-2	TRBJ1-4	-	-
TGTGCCAGCAGCCAAAGACGGACGGCTATACAGTACTTC	CASSQRRTAIQYF	TRBV13	TRBJ2-7	-	-
TGTGCCAGCTCTCGAGAGGGACTAGCTGCCTACGAGCAGTACTTC	CASSREGLAAYEQYF	TRBV6-1	TRBJ2-7	few	TRBD2
TGTGCCAGCAGAACAAGCGGGTACAATGAGCAGTTCTTC	CASRTSGYNEQFF	TRBV11-3	TRBJ2-1	few	-
TGTGCCAGCAGCAGACTCCCACTAGCGGGAGCGTTCAATGAGCAGTTCTTC	CASSRLPLAGAFNEQFF	TRBV21-1	TRBJ2-1	few	-
TGTGCCAGCAGCCATGGTGCCAGGTCGGGCTATGGCTACACCTTC	CASSHGARSGYGYTF	TRBV13	TRBJ1-2	-	-
TGTGCCAGTAATTTTGTTGGCTCCTACAATGAGCAGTTCTTC	CASNFVGSYNEQFF	TRBV19	TRBJ2-1	-	-
TGTGCCAGCAGCAACCGGGAAACACCTAACTATGGCTACACCTTC	CASSNRETPNYGYTF	TRBV7-2	TRBJ1-2	few	-
TGTGCCAGCAGCTTAGATGGGACCTACAATGAGCAGTTCTTC	CASSLDGTYNEQFF	TRBV7-9	TRBJ2-1	-	-
TGTGCCAGCAGTTTCGGCGGACAAAGGTACGAGCAGTACTTC	CASSFGGQRYEQYF	TRBV6-5	TRBJ2-7	few	-
TGTGCCAGCACCCTAGCCTCGAACACTGAAGCTTTCTTT	CASTLASNTEAFF	TRBV7-9	TRBJ1-1	few	-
TGTGCCAGCTCACCACCGCTAGACAGGGTGTACGAGCAGTACTTC	CASSPPLDRVYEQYF	TRBV18	TRBJ2-7	few	TRBD1
TGTGCCAGCAGCTACAGAGACAGCTATGGCTACACCTTC	CASSYRDSYGYTF	TRBV7-9	TRBJ1-2	-	-
TGCAGCGTTGTCGGGGGGGGAGCCTACGAGCAGTACTTC	CSVVGGGAYEQYF	TRBV29-1	TRBJ2-7	few	TRBD2
TGTGCCAGCAGTGAGCCACAGTCCTCCTACAATGAGCAGCTCTTC	CASSEPQSSYNEQLF	TRBV25-1	TRBJ2-1	-	-
TGCGCCAGCAGCTTGACGACTAGGGAAGAGACCCAGTACTTC	CASSLTTREETQYF	TRBV5-1	TRBJ2-5	-	-
TGTGCCAGCAGTCTCCTTCCATTCTACGAGCAGTACTTC	CASSLLPFYEQYF	TRBV6-5	TRBJ2-7	-	-
TGTGCCAGCAGTTTCGACGACAGGGTCTGCCGTGAAAAACTGTTTTTT	CASSFDDRVCREKLFF	TRBV27	TRBJ1-4	few	TRBD1
TGCAGCGTTCGGGCTAGCGGGGCAAATGAGCAGTTCTTC	CSVRASGANEQFF	TRBV29-1	TRBJ2-1	-	TRBD2
TGTGCCAGCAGCGTAACGCCTAGCGGTCCCTACAATGAGCAGTTCTTC	CASSVTPSGPYNEQFF	TRBV9	TRBJ2-1	-	TRBD2
TGTGCCACCAGCAGAGGGGTCTCTAGCGGGGAGACAGATACGCAGTATTTT	CATSRGVSSGETDTQYF	TRBV15	TRBJ2-3	-	TRBD2
TGTGCCAGCTCACCGACTCCAAGCGGGGGACCAAGCACAGATACGCAGTATTTT	CASSPTPSGGPSTDTQYF	TRBV18	TRBJ2-3	-	TRBD2
TGTGCCTGGAGAGACCCAGTGGAGACCCAGTACTTC	CAWRDPVETQYF	TRBV30	TRBJ2-5	few	-
TGTGCCAGCAGCTTGGCCGTATGGGGGACCCACAATGAGCAGTTCTTC	CASSLAVWGTHNEQFF	TRBV5-4	TRBJ2-1	few	-
TGCGCCAGCAGCCAAGATCGAGGACAGGGGGCACGTGAGACCCAGTACTTC	CASSQDRGQGARETQYF	TRBV4-3	TRBJ2-5	-	TRBD1
TGTGCCAGCAGCTTTGCTCAAGAGACCCAGTACTTC	CASSFAQETQYF	TRBV7-9	TRBJ2-5	-	-
TGTGCCAGCAGTACCCCGTGGGGGGCTGGGGCCAACGTCCTGACTTTC	CASSTPWGAGANVLTF	TRBV7-9	TRBJ2-6	-	-
TGTGCCAGCAGCCGGGAGCGGGGGGGACACAATGAGCAGTTCTTC	CASSRERGGHNEQFF	TRBV7-2	TRBJ2-1	few	TRBD2
TGTGCCAGCAGCACACAGGGCACGGGCTACGAGCAGTACTTC	CASSTQGTGYEQYF	TRBV7-2	TRBJ2-7	-	-
TGTGCCAGCAGCCAAGCCTCCAGCAGGGGGGTGATCCATGAGCAGTTCTTC	CASSQASSRGVIHEQFF	TRBV14	TRBJ2-1	-	-
TGTGCCAGCAAGGCCGTTAATTCACCCCTCCACTTT	CASKAVNSPLHF	TRBV28	TRBJ1-6	-	-
TGTGCCAGCAGCGTAGGCATAAGCTCTGGAAACACCATATATTTT	CASSVGISSGNTIYF	TRBV9	TRBJ1-3	few	-
TGCAGCGTTCGGCCCCCCGGACAGGGGACCTACAATGAGCAGTTCTTC	CSVRPPGQGTYNEQFF	TRBV29-1	TRBJ2-1	many	TRBD1
TGCGCCAGCAGCCAAGAAGGAAGTCCCCAAGAGACCCAGTACTTC	CASSQEGSPQETQYF	TRBV4-3	TRBJ2-5	few	-
TGTGCCACACAGGTCACCTCTGGAAACACCATATATTTT	CATQVTSGNTIYF	TRBV6-6	TRBJ1-3	-	-
TGTGCCAGCAGTAGGGGCAGGGTGGTTTCACCCCTCCACTTT	CASSRGRVVSPLHF	TRBV6-1	TRBJ1-6	-	-
TGTGCCAGCAGTACCTTTATGGGGCAGAGGGCCAAAAACATTCAGTACTTC	CASSTFMGQRAKNIQYF	TRBV27	TRBJ2-4	-	-
TGTGCCAGCAGCTTAAAGGGCAGGCCCAATTCACCCCTCCACTTT	CASSLKGRPNSPLHF	TRBV7-3	TRBJ1-6	-	-
TGTGCCAGCAGTGCCAGGGGGCAGATTAATGAAAAACTGTTTTTT	CASSARGQINEKLFF	TRBV2	TRBJ1-4	-	TRBD1
TGTGCCAGCAGCTATACCGGGACAGCCAAAAACATTCAGTACTTC	CASSYTGTAKNIQYF	TRBV7-2	TRBJ2-4	few	-
TGTGCCAGCAGCCAAGAACCCCGGGACAGGCCTGAAAAACTGTTTTTT	CASSQEPRDRPEKLFF	TRBV4-2	TRBJ1-4	-	TRBD1
TGTGCCAGCACCCCCGGAACGGGTAGGCGGTCACGAGGCTACACCTTC	CASTPGTGRRSRGYTF	TRBV27	TRBJ1-2	-	-
TGCGCCAGCAGCCAAGAACCAGCGGGAGTCTCGAACACCGGGGAGCTGTTTTTT	CASSQEPAGVSNTGELFF	TRBV4-3	TRBJ2-2	few	TRBD2
TGTGCCAGCAGTTTGGGGGGGCCGGTCAATGAGCAGTTCTTC	CASSLGGPVNEQFF	TRBV28	TRBJ2-1	-	-
TGTGCCAGCAGCGACCGGGACACACCAGCGCCCGGGGAGCTGTTTTTT	CASSDRDTPAPGELFF	TRBV9	TRBJ2-2	few	-